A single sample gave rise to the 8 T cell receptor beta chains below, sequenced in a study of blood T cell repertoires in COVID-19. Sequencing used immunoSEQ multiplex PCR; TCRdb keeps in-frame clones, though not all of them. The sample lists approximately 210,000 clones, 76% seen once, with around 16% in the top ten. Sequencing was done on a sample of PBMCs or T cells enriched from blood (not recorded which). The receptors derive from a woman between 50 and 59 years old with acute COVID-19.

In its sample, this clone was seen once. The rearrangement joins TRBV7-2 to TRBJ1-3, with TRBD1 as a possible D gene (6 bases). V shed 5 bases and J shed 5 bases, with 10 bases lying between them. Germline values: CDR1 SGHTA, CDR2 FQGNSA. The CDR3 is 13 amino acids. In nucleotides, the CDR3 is TGTGCCAGCAGCCCAGGGGATAGAAACACCATATATTTT. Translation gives CASSPGDRNTIYF.

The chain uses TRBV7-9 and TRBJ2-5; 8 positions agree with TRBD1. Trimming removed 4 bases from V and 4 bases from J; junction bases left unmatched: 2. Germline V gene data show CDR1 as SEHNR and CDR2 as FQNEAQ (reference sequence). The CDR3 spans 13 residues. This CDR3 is CASSSGQGETQYF. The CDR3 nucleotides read TGTGCCAGCAGCTCCGGACAGGGAGAGACCCAGTACTTC.

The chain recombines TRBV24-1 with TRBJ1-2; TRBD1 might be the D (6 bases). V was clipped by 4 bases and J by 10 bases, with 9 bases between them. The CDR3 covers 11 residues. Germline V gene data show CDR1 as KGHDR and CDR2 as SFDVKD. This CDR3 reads CATSESGVYTF. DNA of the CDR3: TGTGCCACCAGTGAGTCAGGGGTCTACACCTTC.

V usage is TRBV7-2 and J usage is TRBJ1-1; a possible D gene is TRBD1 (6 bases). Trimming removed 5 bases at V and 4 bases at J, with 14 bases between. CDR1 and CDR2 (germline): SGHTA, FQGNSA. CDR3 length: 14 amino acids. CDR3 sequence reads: CASSVTGGGTEAFF. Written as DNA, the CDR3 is TGTGCCAGCAGCGTGACAGGTGGGGGCACTGAAGCTTTCTTT.

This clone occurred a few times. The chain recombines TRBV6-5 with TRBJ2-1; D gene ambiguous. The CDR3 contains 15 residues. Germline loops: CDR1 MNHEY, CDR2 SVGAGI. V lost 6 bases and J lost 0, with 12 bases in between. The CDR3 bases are TGTGCCAGCAGGCTAGACTTTCTCTCCTACAATGAGCAGTTCTTC. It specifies CASRLDFLSYNEQFF.

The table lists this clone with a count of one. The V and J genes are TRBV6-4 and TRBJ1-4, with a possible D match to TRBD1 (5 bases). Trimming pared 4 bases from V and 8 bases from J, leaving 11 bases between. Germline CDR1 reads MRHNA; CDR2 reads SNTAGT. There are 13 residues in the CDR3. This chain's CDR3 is CASSGRPGEKLFF. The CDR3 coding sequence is TGTGCCAGCAGTGGTAGACCAGGGGAAAAACTGTTTTTT.

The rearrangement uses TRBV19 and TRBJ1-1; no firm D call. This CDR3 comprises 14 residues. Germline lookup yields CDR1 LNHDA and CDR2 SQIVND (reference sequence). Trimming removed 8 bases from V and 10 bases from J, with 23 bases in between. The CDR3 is CASVRKAAARGAFF. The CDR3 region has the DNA TGTGCCAGTGTAAGAAAAGCCGCGGCCAGAGGAGCTTTCTTT.

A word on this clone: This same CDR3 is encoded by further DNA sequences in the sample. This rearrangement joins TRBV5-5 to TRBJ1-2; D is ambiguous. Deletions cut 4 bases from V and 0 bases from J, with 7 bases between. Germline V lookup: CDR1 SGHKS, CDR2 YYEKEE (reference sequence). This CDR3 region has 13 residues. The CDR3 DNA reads TGTGCCAGCAGCCTAGGATCTAACTATGGCTACACCTTC. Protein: CASSLGSNYGYTF.